This passage covers 14 T cell receptor beta chains from one sample sequenced in a study of CXCR3-negative and CXCR3-positive naive CD8 T cells. Antigen specificity for these receptors is unknown. Preparation of TRB cDNA libraries relied on 5' RACE carrying UMI labels. TCRdb reprocessed the 5' RACE reads, keeping one entry per CDR3 protein, no DNA. The table counts about 63,000 distinct CDR3 sequences; 4.8% lies in the top ten. Findings of the study overall: Comparison of naive cells showed more hydrophobic TRB CDR3s in CXCR3-positive than in CXCR3-negative naive cells.

The sequenced sample consisted of naive CXCR3+ CD8+ T cells from blood. Subset denoted: CD45RO-CCR7+CD27+CD95- naive CD8+ T cells expressing CXCR3 (TNR3+). These receptors were collected from a human donor in good health. Some clones in this sample may be carry-over from other donors' samples.

This chain uses TRBV12-5 with TRBJ1-1. The CDR3 spans 16 residues. Germline V gene data show CDR1 as LGHNT and CDR2 as FRNRAP. This CDR3 reads CASGLVMGGTDDSAFF.

The chain has TRBV4-3 and TRBJ2-7. The germline V gene has CDR1 LGHNA and CDR2 YSLEER. This CDR3 has 14 residues. CDR3 protein: CASSQVHSSYEQYF.

The chain couples TRBV20-1 to TRBJ2-7; without DNA, the TCRdb call of TRBD2 cannot be checked. The CDR3 spans 13 residues. Germline CDR1 DFQATT, CDR2 SNEGSKA (reference sequence). The CDR3 reads CSARTSGMYEQYF.

V gene TRBV7-9 combines with J gene TRBJ1-1. The CDR3 sequence is 13 residues long. Looked up from germline, CDR1 is SEHNR and CDR2 is FQNEAQ (reference sequence). The CDR3 region is CASSYAANTEAFF.

This sequence joins TRBV12-3 or TRBV12-4 and TRBJ1-2. This CDR3 contains 13 residues. This CDR3 reads CASSSGTSYGYTF.

The J gene is TRBJ2-7, the V gene TRBV6-5; checking the TCRdb D call of TRBD1 is not possible without DNA. There are 13 residues in the CDR3. Germline V gives CDR1 MNHEY, CDR2 SVGAGI. The CDR3 loop is CASPRDRVCKQYF.

This chain joins TRBV12-3 or TRBV12-4 and TRBJ2-1; the TCRdb D gene call, TRBD2, has no DNA to confirm it. CDR3 length: 14 amino acids. The CDR3 protein is CASSFSERSPEQFF.

J is TRBJ2-7 and V is TRBV5-1. Per the germline V gene, CDR1 is SGHRS and CDR2 is YFSETQ. This CDR3 contains 14 residues. CDR3 loop: CASSAFVGPYEQYF. The whole variable domain, filled in from reference TRBV5-1 and TRBJ2-7, reads KAGVTQTPRYLIKTRGQQVTLSCSPISGHRSVSWYQQTPGQGLQFLFEYFSETQRNKGNFPGRFSGRQFSNSRSEMNVSTLELGDSALYLCASSAFVGPYEQYFGPGTRLTVT.

This chain links TRBV29-1 with TRBJ2-7; TCRdb returns TRBD1, unconfirmable since there is no DNA. The CDR3 length is 12 residues. Germline values: CDR1 SQVTM, CDR2 ANQGSEA. This CDR3 is CSVGTGTYEQYF.

The chain joins TRBV10-3 to TRBJ2-7; TCRdb gives TRBD1 as the D gene, but with no DNA this cannot be confirmed. This CDR3 has 13 residues. CDR1 is ENHRY, CDR2 SYGVKD, per germline. CDR3 in amino acids: CAISELQGREQYF.

This rearrangement joins TRBV7-6 to TRBJ1-2. CDR1 and CDR2 from the germline V gene are SGHVS and FNYEAQ. This CDR3 region has 13 residues. CDR3 sequence: CASSLAPYYGYTF.

This chain's CDR3 is CASSQTWTGNTEAFF. The J gene is TRBJ1-1, the V gene TRBV11-1. Germline CDR1 and CDR2: SGHAT and FQDESV (reference sequence). CDR3 length: 15 residues.

This chain links TRBV14 with TRBJ2-7. Germline V gene lookup returns CDR1 SGHDN and CDR2 FVKESK. The CDR3 extends over 14 amino acids. The CDR3 sequence is CASSQDSNSYEQYF. Combining the CDR3 with reference TRBV14 and TRBJ2-7 gives the whole variable domain EAGVTQFPSHSVIEKGQTVTLRCDPISGHDNLYWYRRVMGKEIKFLLHFVKESKQDESGMPNNRFLAERTGGTYSTLKVQPAELEDSGVYFCASSQDSNSYEQYFGPGTRLTVT.

The V and J genes are TRBV4-1 and TRBJ2-7; TCRdb's assignment of TRBD2 cannot be checked, as there is no DNA. CDR1 and CDR2 from the germline V gene are MGHRA and YSYEKL. The CDR3 is 16 residues long. The CDR3 loop is CASRPFGSSGSYEQYF.